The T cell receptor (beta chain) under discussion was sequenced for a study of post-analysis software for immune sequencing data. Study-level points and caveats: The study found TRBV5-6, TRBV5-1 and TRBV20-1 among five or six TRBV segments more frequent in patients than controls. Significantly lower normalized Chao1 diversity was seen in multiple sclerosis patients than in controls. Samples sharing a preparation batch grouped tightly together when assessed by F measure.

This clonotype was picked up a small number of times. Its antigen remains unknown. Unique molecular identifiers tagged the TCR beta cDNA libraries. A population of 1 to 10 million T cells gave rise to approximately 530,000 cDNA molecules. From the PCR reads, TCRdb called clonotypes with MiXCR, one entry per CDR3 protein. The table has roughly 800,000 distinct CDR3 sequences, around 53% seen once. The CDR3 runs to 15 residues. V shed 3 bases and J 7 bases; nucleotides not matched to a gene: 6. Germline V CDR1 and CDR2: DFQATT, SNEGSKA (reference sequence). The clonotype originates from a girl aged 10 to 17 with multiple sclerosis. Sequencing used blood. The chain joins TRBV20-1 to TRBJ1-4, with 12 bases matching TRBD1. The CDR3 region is CSASPGTGGSEKLFF. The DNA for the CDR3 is TGCAGTGCTAGCCCCGGGACAGGGGGCTCTGAAAAACTGTTTTTT.